Presented here are 9 T cell receptor beta chains from one specimen sequenced in a study of shared clonotypes between healthy human individuals. Produced via immunoSEQ multiplex PCR; TCRdb's table is partial and in-frame only. The sample yields about 1,900,000 clones, 85% to 95% seen once. Naivety among CD8 cells was defined by CD45RO negativity and positive CCR7 selection, thereby excluding terminally differentiated effector memory CD45RA+ cells. Sequenced: naive CD8+ T cells sorted from blood. These receptors originate from a man aged 18 to 35 in good health.

The chain is built from TRBV7-3 and TRBJ2-1; TRBD2 matches at 7 bases. In germline, CDR1 is SGHTA, CDR2 FQGTGA. Germline trimming cut 4 bases from V and 6 bases from J; bases unmatched to any gene: 6. The CDR3 is 14 residues long. The chain's CDR3 is CASSSTRTSNEQFF. The CDR3 region has the DNA TGTGCCAGCAGCTCCACTCGGACTAGCAATGAGCAGTTCTTC.

The chain uses TRBV2 and TRBJ2-4, with D tentatively TRBD1 or TRBD2 (5 bases each). The V gene lost 1 base and the J gene lost 3 bases, with 13 bases spanning the gap. The CDR3 runs to 16 residues. CDR1 and CDR2 from the germline V gene are SNHLY and FYNNEI. The CDR3 reads CASSEGRQGDKNIQYF. CDR3 bases: TGTGCCAGCAGTGAAGGGAGGCAGGGCGACAAAAACATTCAGTACTTC. Looking up the rest from reference TRBV2 and TRBJ2-4 gives the full variable domain: EPEVTQTPSHQVTQMGQEVILRCVPISNHLYFYWYRQILGQKVEFLVSFYNNEISEKSEIFDDQFSVERPDGSNFTLKIRSTKLEDSAMYFCASSEGRQGDKNIQYFGAGTRLSVL.

Concerning this clone itself: The same CDR3 also results from other DNA sequences found in this sample. The V and J genes are TRBV11-2 and TRBJ2-7; D gene unclear. Germline CDR1 and CDR2: SGHAT and FQNNGV. V lost 3 bases to trimming and J lost 1 base, with 7 bases between them. The CDR3 length is 13 residues. CDR3 amino acids: CASSLGGSYEQYF. The CDR3 DNA sequence: TGTGCCAGCAGCTTGGGCGGATCCTACGAGCAGTACTTC.

The chain's CDR3 is CAISDPPTDMNTEAFF. The CDR3, as DNA: TGTGCCATCAGTGACCCTCCGACAGACATGAACACTGAAGCTTTCTTT. The V call is TRBV10-3, the J call TRBJ1-1; a possible D gene is TRBD1 (5 bases). The V gene lost 3 bases and the J gene lost 0 bases, with 14 bases spanning the gap. The CDR3 contains 16 residues. Germline assignment: CDR1 ENHRY and CDR2 SYGVKD.

This chain links TRBV9 with TRBJ2-7; possibly TRBD2 for D (6 bases). Germline V lookup: CDR1 SGDLS, CDR2 YYNGEE. CDR3 length: 14 residues. Trimming took off 4 bases at V and 5 bases at J, with 16 bases between the two ends. CDR3 coding DNA: TGTGCCAGCAGCCTCGCCCTTGGAGGGAACGAGCAGTACTTC. Protein sequence: CASSLALGGNEQYF.

The chain combines TRBV18 with TRBJ1-1; D unresolved. Germline CDR1 KGHSH, CDR2 LQKENI. The CDR3 has 17 residues. V lost 4 bases and J 3 bases, leaving 21 bases between the germline ends. In DNA form, the CDR3 reads TGTGCCAGCTCACAGCAGGAGGGTTTTGCAGTGGACACTGAAGCTTTCTTT. Translating it yields CASSQQEGFAVDTEAFF.

J is TRBJ2-5 and V is TRBV9; TRBD2 matches 8 bases. In germline, CDR1 is SGDLS, CDR2 YYNGEE. The CDR3 consists of 16 residues. V lost 3 bases to trimming and J lost 3 bases; unmatched junction nucleotides: 10. This CDR3 reads CASSAGLGTSKETQYF. For the CDR3, the DNA is TGTGCCAGCAGCGCTGGTCTCGGGACTAGTAAAGAGACCCAGTACTTC.

About this clone itself: This same CDR3 is encoded by further DNA sequences in the sample. In nucleotides, the CDR3 is TGTGCCAGCAGTTTTAGCTCCTACGAGCAGTACTTC. It codes for CASSFSSYEQYF. This rearrangement joins TRBV28 to TRBJ2-7; D remains unclear. Germline V gene lookup returns CDR1 MDHEN and CDR2 SYDVKM. The ends were cut back, 3 bases at V and 0 bases at J, with 3 bases in the middle. The CDR3 consists of 12 residues.

This clone was seen a few times. This sample also contains other DNA sequences that code for the same CDR3. The gene calls are TRBV28 and TRBJ1-1, with D maybe TRBD1 (5 bases). The CDR3 runs 14 residues. Deletions cut 3 bases from V and 2 bases from J, with 10 bases between. Germline CDR1 MDHEN, CDR2 SYDVKM. The CDR3 here is CASSLRGFNTEAFF. The CDR3 coding sequence is TGTGCCAGCAGTTTGAGGGGATTTAACACTGAAGCTTTCTTT.